The 17 T cell receptor beta chains in this list originate from one sample, sequenced in a study of Ad26.COV2.S vaccination and SARS-CoV-2 variants. Measured with immunoSEQ multiplex PCR; TCRdb has only the in-frame clones, and not every one. Among over 250,000 clones listed, around 87% were seen once. The treatment here: 19 received Ad26.COV2.S at low or high dose, single or two shots; 5 received placebo; per-sample allocation not given. Sampling was done on day 63 after the first vaccine or placebo injection. Material: peripheral blood, obtained in a trial of Ad26.COV2.S vaccine versus placebo. These receptors all stem from a person aged 18-65 years who received the Ad26.COV2.S COVID-19 vaccine or a placebo.

The V gene is TRBV15, the J gene TRBJ2-7; perhaps TRBD1 as D (6 bases). CDR1 and CDR2 from the germline V gene are LNHNV and YYDKDF (reference sequence). This CDR3 has 15 amino acids. V shed 0 bases and J shed 4 bases, with 13 bases lying between them. CDR3 sequence: CATSRDTGSWYEQYF. CDR3 nucleotide sequence: TGTGCCACCAGCAGAGATACAGGGAGTTGGTACGAGCAGTACTTC.

The rearrangement joins TRBV3-1 (or the pseudogene TRBV3-2) to TRBJ1-2; 8 bases are a match to TRBD1. The germline gives CDR1 LGHDT, CDR2 YNNKEL (reference sequence). The CDR3 covers 14 residues. The V and J ends lost 0 bases and 8 bases, in that order; junction bases with no gene match: 5. The CDR3 reads CASSQDRQGRGYTF. As DNA, the CDR3 is TGTGCCAGCAGCCAAGATCGACAGGGGAGGGGCTACACCTTC.

This rearrangement joins TRBV5-1 to TRBJ2-3; 11 bases fit TRBD1. Germline CDR1 reads SGHRS; CDR2 reads YFSETQ. Germline trimming cut 2 bases from V and 1 base from J; bases unmatched to any gene: 3. This CDR3 is 16 amino acids long. The CDR3 loop is CASSLRTGGRTDTQYF. Written as DNA, the CDR3 is TGCGCCAGCAGCTTAAGGACAGGGGGCCGCACAGATACGCAGTATTTT.

The gene calls are TRBV3-1 (or the pseudogene TRBV3-2) and TRBJ2-7, with D tentatively TRBD2 (6 bases). Germline-derived CDR1 and CDR2 are LGHDT and YNNKEL (reference sequence). The germline V and J ends were trimmed by 4 bases and 1 base, with 8 bases remaining between them. The CDR3 has 13 residues. The CDR3 sequence: CASSRDFSYEQYF. The CDR3, as DNA: TGTGCCAGCAGCCGGGACTTTTCCTACGAGCAGTACTTC.

V is TRBV30 and J is TRBJ1-2; maybe TRBD1 (5 bases). Germline values: CDR1 GTSNPN, CDR2 SVGIG (reference sequence). V was clipped by 4 bases and J by 4 bases, with 22 bases between them. The CDR3 has 16 amino acids. The CDR3 loop reads CAWIHPNNRGGYGYTF. The CDR3 bases are TGTGCCTGGATCCACCCCAATAATCGGGGCGGCTATGGCTACACCTTC.

The J gene is TRBJ1-1, the V gene TRBV7-9; no reliable D call. V lost 2 bases to trimming and J lost 10 bases, with 11 bases between them. CDR3 length: 12 residues. Germline V lookup: CDR1 SEHNR, CDR2 FQNEAQ (reference sequence). In nucleotides, the CDR3 is TGTGCCAGCAGCTTATACCTTAGCGGAGCTTTCTTT. Its protein product is CASSLYLSGAFF.

This clone appeared once. The chain combines TRBV7-2 with TRBJ1-1, with a weak D call TRBD1 (5 bases). The CDR3 sequence is 13 residues long. Per germline, CDR1 SGHTA and CDR2 FQGNSA. V lost 3 bases, J lost 6 bases, and 11 bases lay in between. This CDR3 reads CASSLQGVAEAFF. CDR3 nucleotides: TGTGCCAGCAGCTTGCAGGGTGTCGCTGAAGCTTTCTTT.

The CDR3 loop reads CASSLAPAARYGYTF. Here the CDR3 DNA reads TGTGCCAGCAGCTTAGCCCCCGCAGCCCGTTATGGCTACACCTTC. The V gene is TRBV7-2, the J gene TRBJ1-2; D gene unclear. The length of the CDR3 is 15 residues. Trimming pared 0 bases from V and 5 bases from J, leaving 13 bases between. Germline loops: CDR1 SGHTA, CDR2 FQGNSA.

The chain joins TRBV12-5 to TRBJ1-3; D is possibly TRBD1 (5 bases). This CDR3 region has 16 residues. The germline gives CDR1 LGHNT, CDR2 FRNRAP. V shed 6 bases and J shed 1 base, with 16 bases lying between them. In nucleotides, the CDR3 is TGTGCTAGTGGCCGGGACTCGGGAGGTTCTGGAAACACCATATATTTT. This sequence encodes CASGRDSGGSGNTIYF.

Here the CDR3 DNA reads TGTGCCACCAGCAGAGATGTCACCGGGGAGCTGTTTTTT. Translating gives CATSRDVTGELFF. The chain carries TRBV15 and TRBJ2-2; no clear D. CDR3 length: 13 amino acids. The germline V gene encodes CDR1 LNHNV and CDR2 YYDKDF (reference sequence). Trimming left V 0 bases short and J 4 bases short, with 3 bases between.

V is TRBV11-2 and J is TRBJ2-3; TRBD2 matches at 11 bases. V dropped 5 bases and J dropped 4; count of bases not matched to a gene: 8. Germline CDR1 and CDR2: SGHAT and FQNNGV. This CDR3 has 16 amino acids. The CDR3 coding sequence is TGTGCCAGCAGCCCCCTAGCGGGGGGCCTCGCAGATACGCAGTATTTT. Encoded protein: CASSPLAGGLADTQYF.

This chain connects TRBV4-3 to TRBJ1-2, with no clear D. The V end lost 0 bases, the J end lost 2 bases, and 7 bases lay between the germline ends. CDR1 and CDR2 (germline): LGHNA, YSLEER. This CDR3 is built from 14 residues. Here the CDR3 DNA reads TGCGCCAGCAGCCAAGATGCGGCCAACTATGGCTACACCTTC. This gives the protein CASSQDAANYGYTF.

This clone came up once. This sequence joins TRBV7-2 and TRBJ2-5; D call uncertain. The ends were cut back, 4 bases at V and 7 bases at J, with 7 bases in the middle. CDR3 length equals 11 residues. Germline V gene data show CDR1 as SGHTA and CDR2 as FQGNSA. The CDR3 DNA reads TGTGCCAGCAGCTCCGCGTGGACCCAGTACTTC. Protein product: CASSSAWTQYF.

The chain has TRBV30 and TRBJ1-5; no firm D call. Germline CDR1 GTSNPN, CDR2 SVGIG (reference sequence). Trimming pared 5 bases from V and 2 bases from J, leaving 10 bases between. The CDR3 consists of 13 residues. CDR3 DNA: TGTGCCTGGTCAGAATATGGCAATCAGCCCCAGCATTTT. Its translation: CAWSEYGNQPQHF.

This clone was picked up a small number of times. The chain couples TRBV7-2 to TRBJ2-7; a possible D gene is TRBD2 (6 bases). The CDR3 covers 15 residues. Trimming cost V 1 base and J 2 bases, with 12 bases left between them. The germline V gene has CDR1 SGHTA and CDR2 FQGNSA. CDR3 nucleotide sequence: TGTGCCAGCAGCTTAGGCGGCGGGGCTACCTACGAGCAGTACTTC. Amino acid sequence: CASSLGGGATYEQYF.

The chain recombines TRBV5-6 with TRBJ2-6; D gene ambiguous. This CDR3 has 16 amino acids. V lost 0 bases, J lost 2 bases, and 9 bases lay in between. The germline V gene encodes CDR1 SGHDT and CDR2 YYEEEE. The CDR3 protein is CASSLGPSAGANVLTF. In DNA, the CDR3 is TGTGCCAGCAGCTTGGGGCCGTCCGCTGGGGCCAACGTCCTGACTTTC.

The J gene is TRBJ2-5, the V gene TRBV5-4, with D possibly matching TRBD1 (6 bases). Trimming shortened V by 5 bases and J by 2 bases, and 19 bases separated the two germline ends. Germline CDR1 is SGHNT and CDR2 is YYREEE (reference sequence). The CDR3 spans 16 residues. CDR3 coding DNA: TGTGCCAGCAGGATGATATCGGACAGAGGGCAAGAGACCCAGTACTTC. Translated: CASRMISDRGQETQYF.